These T cell receptor beta chains were read from a single sample in a study of identical twins. TCRdb passed the 5' RACE reads through MiXCR, listing each CDR3 protein once. The sample lists approximately 700,000 distinct CDR3 sequences, around a sixth occurring once. This same sample was also taken into another study, of T cells expressing NK-cell markers.

The sequencing input was PBMCs. The source of these receptors is a woman in her late teens or twenties in good health. Both conserved end residues are part of each CDR3. D genes are given only for firm matches. Where a row states a size, it is once, few, many or the class of an expanded clone; other rows omit it.

abundance,d_gene,j_gene,v_gene,CDR3aa,CDR3nt
few,NA,TRBJ2-2,TRBV3-1,CASSQVVGLTGELFF,TGTGCCAGCAGCCAAGTGGTAGGACTCACCGGGGAGCTGTTTTTT
few,TRBD1,TRBJ2-7,TRBV6-5,CASSYPPGQGYEQYF,TGTGCCAGCAGTTACCCACCCGGACAGGGCTACGAGCAGTACTTC
NA,NA,TRBJ2-4,TRBV7-2,CASSLATRLGSAIQYF,TGTGCCAGCAGCTTAGCTACCAGACTAGGGTCGGCCATTCAGTACTTC
NA,NA,TRBJ2-7,TRBV28,CATPRGYEQYF,TGTGCCACCCCGAGGGGCTACGAGCAGTACTTC
few,NA,TRBJ1-1,TRBV7-9,CASSLTGQTNTEAFF,TGTGCCAGCAGCCTAACCGGACAGACGAACACTGAAGCTTTCTTT
few,NA,TRBJ1-2,TRBV14,CASSPRRTANYGYTF,TGTGCCAGCAGCCCCCGGAGGACAGCTAACTATGGCTACACCTTC
NA,NA,TRBJ1-6,TRBV6-1,CASRVGQNPDNSPLHF,TGTGCCAGCAGGGTAGGGCAGAATCCTGATAATTCACCCCTCCACTTT
NA,NA,TRBJ2-1,TRBV5-4,CASFGESSYNDQFF,TGTGCCAGCTTTGGGGAGAGCTCCTACAATGACCAGTTCTTC
NA,NA,TRBJ2-4,TRBV29-1,CSVEAPSAVQYF,TGCAGCGTTGAAGCACCCTCTGCAGTTCAGTACTTC
few,NA,TRBJ2-1,TRBV29-1,CSVDGLSLLHRSSYNEQFF,TGCAGCGTTGATGGACTGAGCCTATTACACCGAAGCTCCTACAATGAGCAGTTCTTC
many,NA,TRBJ2-7,TRBV7-9,CASSPWTGYYEQYF,TGTGCCAGCAGCCCCTGGACGGGATACTACGAGCAGTACTTC
few,TRBD2,TRBJ2-1,TRBV12-3/TRBV12-4,CASSAGSGRGNEQFF,TGTGCCAGCAGTGCGGGTAGCGGGAGGGGGAATGAGCAGTTCTTC
NA,NA,TRBJ1-1,TRBV7-8,CASSLGSGWNTEAFF,TGTGCCAGCAGCTTAGGTTCGGGGTGGAACACTGAAGCTTTCTTT
few,TRBD2,TRBJ2-7,TRBV5-1,CASSPTSGPSEQYF,TGCGCCAGCAGCCCCACTAGCGGGCCAAGTGAGCAGTACTTC
once,NA,TRBJ2-2,TRBV9,CASSLWGSGSAGELFF,TGTGCCAGCAGCCTTTGGGGGTCCGGGTCCGCCGGGGAGCTGTTTTTT
NA,NA,TRBJ1-1,TRBV29-1,CSVETRFTNTEAFF,TGCAGCGTTGAGACAAGATTTACGAACACTGAAGCTTTCTTT
many,NA,TRBJ2-7,TRBV12-3/TRBV12-4,CASSLIEMGEQYF,TGTGCCAGCAGTTTAATAGAAATGGGCGAGCAGTACTTC
NA,TRBD1,TRBJ2-7,TRBV12-3/TRBV12-4,CASSSDRVWSEQYF,TGTGCCAGCAGTTCCGACAGGGTATGGTCCGAGCAGTACTTC
few,NA,TRBJ2-2,TRBV12-3/TRBV12-4,CASSDQTGTGELFF,TGTGCCAGCAGTGATCAGACAGGGACTGGGGAGCTGTTTTTT
few,TRBD2,TRBJ2-3,TRBV12-3/TRBV12-4,CASSLAGEGDTQYF,TGTGCCAGCAGTTTAGCCGGGGAGGGAGATACGCAGTATTTT
NA,NA,TRBJ1-2,TRBV5-6,CASGRALYGYTF,TGTGCGTCCGGCAGGGCCCTTTATGGCTACACCTTC
few,NA,TRBJ2-7,TRBV6-1,CASRRWDTYEQYF,TGTGCCAGCAGACGCTGGGACACCTACGAGCAGTACTTC
NA,TRBD2,TRBJ2-7,TRBV6-5,CASSYSMAGVGREQYF,TGTGCCAGCAGTTACTCGATGGCGGGGGTAGGGCGCGAGCAGTACTTC
NA,NA,TRBJ2-5,TRBV15,CATSRDLGVGEETQYF,TGTGCCACCAGCAGAGATCTCGGAGTGGGCGAGGAGACCCAGTACTTC
few,NA,TRBJ2-5,TRBV20-1,CSARSGADGGLETQYF,TGCAGTGCTAGATCGGGCGCTGATGGCGGGCTGGAGACCCAGTACTTC
few,NA,TRBJ2-1,TRBV5-1,CASSSGEEYNEQFF,TGCGCCAGCAGCTCCGGGGAGGAGTACAATGAGCAGTTCTTC
few,NA,TRBJ2-1,TRBV20-1,CSARQGINEQFF,TGCAGTGCTAGACAAGGGATCAATGAGCAGTTCTTC
NA,NA,TRBJ2-2,TRBV7-3,CASSEKLIGELFF,TGTGCCAGCAGCGAGAAATTAATCGGGGAGCTGTTTTTT